This T cell receptor (beta chain) was identified during a study of shared clonotypes between healthy human individuals. There are 18 residues in the CDR3. CDR1 and CDR2 from the germline V gene are SGHTA and FQGTGA. The V segment lost 5 bases and the J segment 7 bases; nucleotides outside the gene matches: 21. Only in-frame clones appear in the TCRdb table, and some are missing; sequencing was by immunoSEQ multiplex PCR. The profile shows about 990,000 clones, more than 75% of them singletons. The genes are TRBV7-3 and TRBJ2-7; 9 nucleotides line up with TRBD2. The TCR comes from a man aged 18 to 29 in good health. Some clones in this sample may be carry-over from other donors' samples. Sequencing input: memory CD4+ T cells from PBMCs. Subset specified: CD45RA-negative fraction. The CDR3 spells CASSIRPALVGGRDEQYF. CDR3 DNA: TGTGCCAGCAGCATAAGGCCCGCCCTTGTGGGCGGGAGGGATGAGCAGTACTTC.